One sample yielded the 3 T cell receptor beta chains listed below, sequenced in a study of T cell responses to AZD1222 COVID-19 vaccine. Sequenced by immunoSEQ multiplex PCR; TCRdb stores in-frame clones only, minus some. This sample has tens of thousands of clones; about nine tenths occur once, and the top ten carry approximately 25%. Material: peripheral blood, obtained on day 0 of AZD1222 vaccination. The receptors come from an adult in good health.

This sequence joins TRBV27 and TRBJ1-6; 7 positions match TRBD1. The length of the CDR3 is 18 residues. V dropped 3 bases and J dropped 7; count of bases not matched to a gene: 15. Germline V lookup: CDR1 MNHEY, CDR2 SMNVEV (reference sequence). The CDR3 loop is CASSFTQTGFKKNSPLHF. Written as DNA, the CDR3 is TGTGCCAGCAGTTTTACCCAGACAGGGTTCAAGAAGAATTCACCCCTCCACTTT.

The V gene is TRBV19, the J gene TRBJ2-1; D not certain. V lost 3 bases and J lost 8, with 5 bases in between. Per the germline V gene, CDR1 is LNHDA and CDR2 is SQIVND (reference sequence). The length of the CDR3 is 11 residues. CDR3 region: CASSIRDEQFF. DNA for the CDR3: TGTGCCAGTAGTATTCGGGATGAGCAGTTCTTC. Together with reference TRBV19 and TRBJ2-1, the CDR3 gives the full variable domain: DGGITQSPKYLFRKEGQNVTLSCEQNLNHDAMYWYRQDPGQGLRLIYYSQIVNDFQKGDIAEGYSVSREKKESFPLTVTSAQKNPTAFYLCASSIRDEQFFGPGTRLTVL.

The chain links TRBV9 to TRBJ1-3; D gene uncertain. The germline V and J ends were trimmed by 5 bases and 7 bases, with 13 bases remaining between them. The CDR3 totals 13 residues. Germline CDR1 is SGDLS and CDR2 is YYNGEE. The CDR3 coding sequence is TGTGCCAGCAGTGCCGGGGAAGGCAACACCATATATTTT. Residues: CASSAGEGNTIYF.